The rows below give T cell receptor beta chains drawn from one sample of a study of Ad26.COV2.S vaccination and SARS-CoV-2 variants. This table comes from immunoSEQ multiplex PCR, and its TCRdb copy is limited to in-frame clones, with some not included. The data hold about 380,000 clones, with around 82% observed a single time. The sample in question was peripheral blood, obtained in a trial of Ad26.COV2.S vaccine versus placebo. These receptors were obtained from a person between 18 and 59 years old who received the Ad26.COV2.S COVID-19 vaccine or a placebo. CDR3s include the opening cysteine and the closing phenylalanine or tryptophan. A D gene is named only where the DNA matches it firmly. Rows give clone size only sometimes, using once, few, many, or a class for an expanded clone.

NA	NA	TRBV29-1	TRBJ1-4	TGCAGCTCGGTGGGGGAGGGGGATGAAAAACTGTTTTTT	CSSVGEGDEKLFF
TRBD1	NA	TRBV5-1	TRBJ2-3	TGCGCCAGCAGCCTTCGGACAGGGGGAGCAGATACGCAGTATTTT	CASSLRTGGADTQYF
TRBD2	NA	TRBV7-9	TRBJ2-7	TGTGCCGTCCATGGGAGCGGGGGACCTTACGAGCAGTACTTC	CAVHGSGGPYEQYF
TRBD1	once	TRBV18	TRBJ1-1	TGTGCCAGCTCACAACAGGGGTACTCTGAAGCTTTCTTT	CASSQQGYSEAFF
TRBD1	NA	TRBV11-3	TRBJ1-3	TGTGCCAGCAGTCACGCGGGACAGCGAAACACCATATATTTT	CASSHAGQRNTIYF
NA	NA	TRBV27	TRBJ2-1	TGTGCCAGCAGTCTCGACGGTAGCTCCTACAATGAGCAGTTCTTC	CASSLDGSSYNEQFF
NA	few	TRBV7-9	TRBJ1-5	TGTGCCAGCAGCTTAGACCCTGGGGTTTCGCCCCAGCATTTT	CASSLDPGVSPQHF
NA	NA	TRBV13	TRBJ2-1	TGTGCCAGCAGCCTCAGGACCGGGTCCAGGTCCTACAATGAGCAGTTCTTC	CASSLRTGSRSYNEQFF
NA	NA	TRBV2	TRBJ2-7	TGTGCCAGCAGGACCTGGGACGAGCAGTACTTC	CASRTWDEQYF
NA	NA	TRBV18	TRBJ1-2	TGTGCCAGCTCACCGACGACAAATAACTATGGCTACACCTTC	CASSPTTNNYGYTF
TRBD1	NA	TRBV15	TRBJ2-7	TGTGCCACCAGCAGCAGGGGGCGGCCCTACGAGCAGTACTTC	CATSSRGRPYEQYF
NA	NA	TRBV6-6	TRBJ2-3	TGTGCCAGCAGTCAGGGGGGTGGAGATACGCAGTATTTT	CASSQGGGDTQYF
NA	NA	TRBV19	TRBJ2-7	TGTGCCAGTAGTATAAGTCCACAGGGATCCTACGAGCAGTACTTC	CASSISPQGSYEQYF
NA	NA	TRBV2	TRBJ1-1	TGTGCCAGCAGTTTCAGGGGTGAAGGCACTGAAGCTTTCTTT	CASSFRGEGTEAFF
TRBD2	NA	TRBV7-9	TRBJ2-2	TGTGCCAGCATCCTCATGGGGACTAGCGGGTTCGCCGGGGAGCTGTTTTTT	CASILMGTSGFAGELFF
TRBD2	NA	TRBV14	TRBJ2-5	TGTGCCAGCAGCCAAGTAAGGGGTTTCCGGGAGGGCCGAGAGACCCAGTACTTC	CASSQVRGFREGRETQYF
TRBD2	NA	TRBV11-3	TRBJ2-1	TGTGCCAGCAGCTTAGGGTTACTAGCGGCCAATGAGCAGTTCTTC	CASSLGLLAANEQFF
NA	NA	TRBV7-2	TRBJ1-6	TGTGCCAGCAGCTTACGTCGTAGTCAGGTTAATAATTCACCCCTCCACTTT	CASSLRRSQVNNSPLHF
TRBD1	NA	TRBV7-8	TRBJ1-1	TGTGCCAGCAGCCAGGACAGGGTGACTGAAGCTTTCTTT	CASSQDRVTEAFF
NA	NA	TRBV5-1	TRBJ1-1	TGCGCCAGCAGCTTAAGACACAACATGAACACTGAAGCTTTCTTT	CASSLRHNMNTEAFF
NA	NA	TRBV7-3	TRBJ2-3	TGTGCCAGCAGCTTAGGAGGGGGCTTTTTGACAGATACGCAGTATTTT	CASSLGGGFLTDTQYF
NA	NA	TRBV7-3	TRBJ1-5	TGTGCCAGCAGCTTAACTGTCCTGCTAAACGGGGCCCAGCATTTT	CASSLTVLLNGAQHF
NA	NA	TRBV6-1	TRBJ1-5	TGTGCCAGCAGTGAAGGGGGGGCTGGGAATCAGCCCCAGCATTTT	CASSEGGAGNQPQHF
NA	NA	TRBV29-1	TRBJ2-2	TGCAGCGCTCAGCGTGCCGGGGAGCTGTTTTTT	CSAQRAGELFF
TRBD1	NA	TRBV5-1	TRBJ1-2	TGCGCCAGCAGCTTCCTCACCGGGACAGGGGACCCCGGCTACACCTTC	CASSFLTGTGDPGYTF
TRBD1	few	TRBV5-4	TRBJ1-3	TGTGCCAGCAGCCTGACAGGGGGCTCTGGAAACACCATATATTTT	CASSLTGGSGNTIYF
TRBD2	NA	TRBV7-8	TRBJ2-3	TGTGCCAGCAGCTTCCTTGGCGGGGGGGCCACAGATACGCAGTATTTT	CASSFLGGGATDTQYF
NA	NA	TRBV23-1	TRBJ1-3	TGCGCCAGCAGTCAACCCAGTGGAAACACCATATATTTT	CASSQPSGNTIYF
NA	NA	TRBV18	TRBJ2-2	TGTGCCAGCTCACCCTTGGACTTTCCTGGGGAGCTGTTTTTT	CASSPLDFPGELFF
TRBD2	NA	TRBV12-3/TRBV12-4	TRBJ2-1	TGTGCCAGCAGTTTAGCGCTAGCGGCAGAGCAGTTCTTC	CASSLALAAEQFF
TRBD1	NA	TRBV19	TRBJ1-4	TGTGCCAGTAGTATGCAGGGGGCAGGGGAAAAACTGTTTTTT	CASSMQGAGEKLFF
NA	NA	TRBV2	TRBJ2-7	TGTGCCAGCACCCGACGGGGCCTTATTTACGAGCAGTACTTC	CASTRRGLIYEQYF
NA	NA	TRBV7-2	TRBJ2-6	TGTGCCAGCAGCTTAAGGGCGGCAGGGTCTATCTTTGGGGCCAACGTCCTGACTTTC	CASSLRAAGSIFGANVLTF
NA	NA	TRBV30	TRBJ2-7	TGTGCCTGGAGCCAACAGGGTTCGGCCGCGCAGTACTTC	CAWSQQGSAAQYF
NA	few	TRBV11-1	TRBJ2-7	TGTGCCAGCGGTCTTGCCTACGAGCAGTACTTC	CASGLAYEQYF
NA	NA	TRBV2	TRBJ1-3	TGTGCCAGCACTTGGTCCCAGGGTGGAAACACCATATATTTT	CASTWSQGGNTIYF
NA	once	TRBV9	TRBJ1-1	TGTGCCAGCAGCGAGCTTGGGGAAAAGGCTGAAGCTTTCTTT	CASSELGEKAEAFF
TRBD2	few	TRBV7-9	TRBJ2-5	TGTGCCAGCAGCTTAGGGGCGGGAGTGGAGACCCAGTACTTC	CASSLGAGVETQYF
TRBD2	once	TRBV12-5	TRBJ2-2	TGTGCTAGTGGTTCGCCGGGACTAGCGGGAGCCGGGGAGCTGTTTTTT	CASGSPGLAGAGELFF
NA	NA	TRBV6-5	TRBJ2-1	TGTGCCAGCAGTTACAAAGATGAGCAGTTCTTC	CASSYKDEQFF
NA	once	TRBV19	TRBJ2-7	TGTGCCAGTACCGCCGGCGGGGGCCACTACCCAACCTACGAGCAGTACTTC	CASTAGGGHYPTYEQYF
TRBD1	NA	TRBV5-1	TRBJ2-1	TGCGCCAGCAGCCCCGGGACAGGGTCCTACAATGAGCAGTTCTTC	CASSPGTGSYNEQFF
NA	NA	TRBV21-1	TRBJ1-5	TGTGCCAGCAGCGCCCCCGGGACAAGAAATCAGCCCCAGCATTTT	CASSAPGTRNQPQHF
TRBD2	NA	TRBV11-2	TRBJ2-4	TGTGCCAGCAGCTTAGGGTCTGTGCGGGGGGTTCTAGCCAAAAACATTCAGTACTTC	CASSLGSVRGVLAKNIQYF
TRBD1	NA	TRBV5-4	TRBJ2-5	TGTGCCAGCAGCCCCTCGTCGGACAGGGGGGGAGAGACCCAGTACTTC	CASSPSSDRGGETQYF
NA	NA	TRBV6-4	TRBJ2-1	TGTGCCAGCAGCAGGGACGCTACGGGTGAGCAGTTCTTC	CASSRDATGEQFF
NA	NA	TRBV21-1	TRBJ2-5	TGTGCCAGCAGCAAGGGACCGCACTGGGAGACCCAGTACTTC	CASSKGPHWETQYF
NA	NA	TRBV6-4	TRBJ2-5	TGTGCCAGCAGTGACTCGATGTTTTCTATCGATACTCTATGTCCCATGGAAGAGACCCAGTACTTC	CASSDSMFSIDTLCPMEETQYF
TRBD1	few	TRBV6-2/TRBV6-3	TRBJ2-7	TGTGCCAGCCGCCGGACAGGGGCGTCCTACGAGCAGTACTTC	CASRRTGASYEQYF
NA	once	TRBV9	TRBJ1-1	TGTGCCAGCAGCGTAAGCGGGGTGAACACTGAAGCTTTCTTT	CASSVSGVNTEAFF
NA	NA	TRBV13	TRBJ1-4	TGTGCCAGCAGCTTCGGGGCTAATGAAAAACTGTTTTTT	CASSFGANEKLFF
NA	few	TRBV15	TRBJ1-6	TGTGCCACCAGCAGAGGAAATAATTCACCCCTCCACTTT	CATSRGNNSPLHF
NA	NA	TRBV6-5	TRBJ1-1	TGTGCCAGCAGTTACTCGAGTAGGGGTACTGAAGCTTTCTTT	CASSYSSRGTEAFF
NA	NA	TRBV3-1/TRBV3-2	TRBJ2-7	TGTGCCAGCAGCCTGATCCACGAGCAGTACTTC	CASSLIHEQYF
TRBD1	NA	TRBV19	TRBJ2-2	TGTGCCAGTACCGAACAGGGGGAAGTCGGGGAGCTGTTTTTT	CASTEQGEVGELFF
NA	once	TRBV5-6	TRBJ1-1	TGTGCCAGCAGCTTTATCGACAGGAACACTGAAGCTTTCTTT	CASSFIDRNTEAFF
TRBD1	NA	TRBV7-9	TRBJ1-6	TGTGCCAGCAGCTTGGCGACAGGGGGCAATTCACCCCTCCACTTT	CASSLATGGNSPLHF
TRBD2	NA	TRBV7-9	TRBJ2-1	TGTGCCAGCAGTCCGGGACTAGCGGGAGTCGGGCAGTTCTTC	CASSPGLAGVGQFF
NA	NA	TRBV4-3	TRBJ2-3	TGCGCCAGCAGCCTCCAACAGGGCACAGATACGCAGTATTTT	CASSLQQGTDTQYF